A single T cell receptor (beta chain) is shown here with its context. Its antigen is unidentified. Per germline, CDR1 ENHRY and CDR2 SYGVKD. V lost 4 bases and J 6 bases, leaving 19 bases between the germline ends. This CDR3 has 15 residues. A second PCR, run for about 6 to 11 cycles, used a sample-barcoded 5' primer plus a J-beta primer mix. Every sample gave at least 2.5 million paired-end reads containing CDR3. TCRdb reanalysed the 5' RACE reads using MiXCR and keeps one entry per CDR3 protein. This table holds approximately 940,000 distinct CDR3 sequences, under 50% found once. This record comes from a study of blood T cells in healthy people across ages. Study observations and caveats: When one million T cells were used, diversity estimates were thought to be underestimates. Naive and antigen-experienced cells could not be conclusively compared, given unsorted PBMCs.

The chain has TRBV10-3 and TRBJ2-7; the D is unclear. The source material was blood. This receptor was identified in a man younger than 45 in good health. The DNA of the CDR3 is TGTGCCATCAGTGGAGGTCGGCAGCTGCTAAGCGAGCAGTACTTC. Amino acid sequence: CAISGGRQLLSEQYF.